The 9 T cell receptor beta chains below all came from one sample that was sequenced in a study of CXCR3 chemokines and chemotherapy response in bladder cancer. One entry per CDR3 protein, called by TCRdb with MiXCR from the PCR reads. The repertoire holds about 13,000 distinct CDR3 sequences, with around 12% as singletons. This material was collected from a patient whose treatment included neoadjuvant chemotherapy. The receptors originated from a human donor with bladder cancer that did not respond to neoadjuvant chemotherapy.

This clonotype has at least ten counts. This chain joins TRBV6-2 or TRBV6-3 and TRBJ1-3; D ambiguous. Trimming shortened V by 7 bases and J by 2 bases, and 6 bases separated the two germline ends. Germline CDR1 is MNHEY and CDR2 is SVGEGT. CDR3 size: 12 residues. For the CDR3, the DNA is TGTGCCAGCAAGTTCGCTGGAAACACCATATATTTT. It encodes CASKFAGNTIYF.

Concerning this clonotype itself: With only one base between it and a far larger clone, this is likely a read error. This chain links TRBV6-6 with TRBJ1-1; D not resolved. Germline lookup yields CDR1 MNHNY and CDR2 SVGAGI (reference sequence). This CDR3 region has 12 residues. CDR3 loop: CACSYGGTEAFF. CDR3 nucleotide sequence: TGTGCCTGCAGTTACGGTGGCACTGAAGCTTTCTTT.

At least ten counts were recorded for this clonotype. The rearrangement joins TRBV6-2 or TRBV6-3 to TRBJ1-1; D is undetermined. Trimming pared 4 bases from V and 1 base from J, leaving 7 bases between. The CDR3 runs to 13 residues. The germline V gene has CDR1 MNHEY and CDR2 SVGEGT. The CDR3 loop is CASSWMGNTEAFF. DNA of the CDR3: TGTGCCAGCAGTTGGATGGGGAACACTGAAGCTTTCTTT.

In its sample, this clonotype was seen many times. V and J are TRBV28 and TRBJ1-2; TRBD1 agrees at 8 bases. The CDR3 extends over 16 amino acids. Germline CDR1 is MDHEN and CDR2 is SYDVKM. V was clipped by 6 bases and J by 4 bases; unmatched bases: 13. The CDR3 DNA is TGTGCCAGCAGCCGAGGGACAGGACCGGTAACCTATGGCTACACCTTC. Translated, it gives CASSRGTGPVTYGYTF.

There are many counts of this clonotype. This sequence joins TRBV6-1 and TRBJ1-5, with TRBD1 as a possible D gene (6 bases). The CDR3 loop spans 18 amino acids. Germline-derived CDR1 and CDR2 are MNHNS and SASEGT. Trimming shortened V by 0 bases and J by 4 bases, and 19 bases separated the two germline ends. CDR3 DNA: TGTGCCAGCAGTGAAGCCCGAACAGGGTCTTCGCGAAATCAGCCCCAGCATTTT. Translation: CASSEARTGSSRNQPQHF.

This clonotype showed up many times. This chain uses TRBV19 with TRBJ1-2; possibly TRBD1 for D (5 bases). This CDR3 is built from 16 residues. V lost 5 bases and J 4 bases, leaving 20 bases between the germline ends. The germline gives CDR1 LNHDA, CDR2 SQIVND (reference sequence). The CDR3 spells CASSRDSGPGGYGYTF. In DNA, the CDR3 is TGTGCCAGTAGTCGGGACTCCGGCCCCGGGGGCTATGGCTACACCTTC.

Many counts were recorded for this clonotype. CDR3 DNA: TGCAGCGTTGCCGGTACCGAGACCCAGTACTTC. It translates to CSVAGTETQYF. This chain joins TRBV29-1 and TRBJ2-5; D is uncertain. This CDR3 is built from 11 residues. Deletions cut 4 bases from V and 5 bases from J, with 8 bases between. CDR1 is SQVTM and CDR2 is ANQGSEA in the germline V gene. Full variable domain (missing parts from reference TRBV29-1 and TRBJ2-5): SAVISQKPSRDICQRGTSLTIQCQVDSQVTMMFWYRQQPGQSLTLIATANQGSEATYESGFVIDKFPISRPNLTFSTLTVSNMSPEDSSIYLCSVAGTETQYFGPGTRLLVL.

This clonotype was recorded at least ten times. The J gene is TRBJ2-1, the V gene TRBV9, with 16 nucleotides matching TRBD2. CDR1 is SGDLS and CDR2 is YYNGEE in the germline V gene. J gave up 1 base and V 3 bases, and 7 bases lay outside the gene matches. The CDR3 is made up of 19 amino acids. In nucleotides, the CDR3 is TGTGCCAGCAGCGCGGGACTAGCGGGGGGGCATGGGTCCTACAATGAGCAGTTCTTC. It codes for CASSAGLAGGHGSYNEQFF. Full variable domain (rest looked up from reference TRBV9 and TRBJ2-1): DSGVTQTPKHLITATGQRVTLRCSPRSGDLSVYWYQQSLDQGLQFLIQYYNGEERAKGNILERFSAQQFPDLHSELNLSSLELGDSALYFCASSAGLAGGHGSYNEQFFGPGTRLTVL.

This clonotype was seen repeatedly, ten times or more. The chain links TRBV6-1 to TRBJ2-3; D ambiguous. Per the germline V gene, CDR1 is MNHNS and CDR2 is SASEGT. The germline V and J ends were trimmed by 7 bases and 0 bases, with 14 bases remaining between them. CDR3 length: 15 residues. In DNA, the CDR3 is TGTGCCAGCATTGTTGCGGATCCTAGCACAGATACGCAGTATTTT. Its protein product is CASIVADPSTDTQYF.